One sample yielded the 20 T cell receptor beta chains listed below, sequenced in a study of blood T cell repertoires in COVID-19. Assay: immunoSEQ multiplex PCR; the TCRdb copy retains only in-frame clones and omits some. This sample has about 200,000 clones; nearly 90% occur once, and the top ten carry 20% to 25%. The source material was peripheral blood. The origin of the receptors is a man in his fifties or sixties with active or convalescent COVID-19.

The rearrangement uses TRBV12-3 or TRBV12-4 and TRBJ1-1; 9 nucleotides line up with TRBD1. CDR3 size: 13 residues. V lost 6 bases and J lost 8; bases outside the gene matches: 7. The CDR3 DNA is TGTGCCAGCAGCCCGACAGGGGGGAGAGAAGCTTTCTTT. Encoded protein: CASSPTGGREAFF.

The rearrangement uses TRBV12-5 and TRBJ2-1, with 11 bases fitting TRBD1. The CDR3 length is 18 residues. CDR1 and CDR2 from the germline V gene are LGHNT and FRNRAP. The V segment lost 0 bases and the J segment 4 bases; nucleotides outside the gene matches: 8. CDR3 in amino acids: CASGLVVGGQGVYNEQFF. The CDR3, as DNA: TGTGCTAGTGGTTTGGTCGTGGGGGGACAGGGGGTTTACAATGAGCAGTTCTTC.

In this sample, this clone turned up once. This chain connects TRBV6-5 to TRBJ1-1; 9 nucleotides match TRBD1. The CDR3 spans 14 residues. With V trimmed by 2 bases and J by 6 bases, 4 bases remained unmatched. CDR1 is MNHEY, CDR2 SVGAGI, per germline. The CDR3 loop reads CASSYAGQGSEAFF. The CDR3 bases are TGTGCCAGCAGTTACGCGGGACAGGGTTCTGAAGCTTTCTTT.

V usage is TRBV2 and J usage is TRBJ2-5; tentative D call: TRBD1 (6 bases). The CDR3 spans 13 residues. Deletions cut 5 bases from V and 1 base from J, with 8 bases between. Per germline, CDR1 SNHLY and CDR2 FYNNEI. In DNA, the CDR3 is TGTGCCAGCAGTCCGGACAGCCAAGAGACCCAGTACTTC. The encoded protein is CASSPDSQETQYF.

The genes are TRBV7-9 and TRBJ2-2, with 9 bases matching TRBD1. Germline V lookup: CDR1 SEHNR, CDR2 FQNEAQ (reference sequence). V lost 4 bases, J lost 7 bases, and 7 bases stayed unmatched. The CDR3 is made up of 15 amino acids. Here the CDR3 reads CASSYGDRESGELFF. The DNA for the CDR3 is TGTGCCAGCAGCTATGGGGACAGGGAGAGCGGGGAGCTGTTTTTT.

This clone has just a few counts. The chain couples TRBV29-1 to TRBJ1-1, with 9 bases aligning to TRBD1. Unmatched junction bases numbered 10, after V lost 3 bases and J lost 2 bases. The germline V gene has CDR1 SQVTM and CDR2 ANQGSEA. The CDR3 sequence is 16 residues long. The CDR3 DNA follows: TGCAGCGTTGACAACAGGGGGCGGACGTCTAACACTGAAGCTTTCTTT. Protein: CSVDNRGRTSNTEAFF.

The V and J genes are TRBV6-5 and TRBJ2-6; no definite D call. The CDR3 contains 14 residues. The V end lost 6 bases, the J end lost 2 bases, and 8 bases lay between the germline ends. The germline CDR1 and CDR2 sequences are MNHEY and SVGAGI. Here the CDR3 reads CASRGLTGANVLTF. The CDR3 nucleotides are TGTGCCAGCAGGGGCCTAACTGGGGCCAACGTCCTGACTTTC.

The CDR3 DNA follows: TGTGCCAGCAGTCAGACAGGGTTGGAGCAGTACTTC. Amino acid sequence: CASSQTGLEQYF. The chain links TRBV3-1 (or the pseudogene TRBV3-2) to TRBJ2-7; 7 bases are shared with TRBD1. The V and J ends lost 6 bases and 7 bases, in that order; junction bases with no gene match: 6. The germline CDR1 and CDR2 sequences are LGHDT and YNNKEL (reference sequence). CDR3 size: 12 residues.

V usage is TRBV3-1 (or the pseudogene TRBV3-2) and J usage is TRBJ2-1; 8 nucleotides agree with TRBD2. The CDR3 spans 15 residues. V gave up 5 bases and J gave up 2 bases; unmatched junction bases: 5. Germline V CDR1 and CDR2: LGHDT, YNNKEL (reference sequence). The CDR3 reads CASSVSGGPYNEQFF. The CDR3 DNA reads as TGTGCCAGCAGCGTCAGCGGGGGTCCCTACAATGAGCAGTTCTTC.

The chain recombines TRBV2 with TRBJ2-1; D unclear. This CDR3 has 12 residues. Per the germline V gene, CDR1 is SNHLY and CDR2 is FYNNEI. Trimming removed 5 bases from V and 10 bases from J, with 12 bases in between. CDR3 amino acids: CASSKDTPEQFF. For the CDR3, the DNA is TGTGCCAGCAGTAAAGACACCCCCGAGCAGTTCTTC.

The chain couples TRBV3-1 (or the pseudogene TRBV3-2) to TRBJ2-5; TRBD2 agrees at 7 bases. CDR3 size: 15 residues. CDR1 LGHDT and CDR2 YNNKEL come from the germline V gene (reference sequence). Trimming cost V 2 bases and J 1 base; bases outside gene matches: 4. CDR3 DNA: TGTGCCAGCAGCCAACGCACGGGGGGCCAAGAGACCCAGTACTTC. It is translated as CASSQRTGGQETQYF.

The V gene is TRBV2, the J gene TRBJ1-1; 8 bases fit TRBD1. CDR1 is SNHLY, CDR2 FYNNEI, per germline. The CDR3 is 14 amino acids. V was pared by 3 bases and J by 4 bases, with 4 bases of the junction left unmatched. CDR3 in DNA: TGTGCCAGCAGTGATCGGACAGGGCCCACTGAAGCTTTCTTT. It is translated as CASSDRTGPTEAFF.

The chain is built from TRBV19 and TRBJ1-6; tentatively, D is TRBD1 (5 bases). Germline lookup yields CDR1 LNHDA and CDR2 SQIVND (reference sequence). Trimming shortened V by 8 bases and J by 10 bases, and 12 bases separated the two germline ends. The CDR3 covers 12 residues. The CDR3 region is CASGPRVSPLHF. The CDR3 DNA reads TGTGCCAGTGGCCCCAGGGTCTCACCCCTCCACTTT.

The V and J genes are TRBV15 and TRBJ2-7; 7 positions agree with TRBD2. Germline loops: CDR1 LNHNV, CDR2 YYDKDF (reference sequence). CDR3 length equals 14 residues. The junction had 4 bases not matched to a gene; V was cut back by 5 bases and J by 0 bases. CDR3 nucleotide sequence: TGTGCCACCAGCCGGGAGGTTACCTCCTACGAGCAGTACTTC. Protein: CATSREVTSYEQYF.

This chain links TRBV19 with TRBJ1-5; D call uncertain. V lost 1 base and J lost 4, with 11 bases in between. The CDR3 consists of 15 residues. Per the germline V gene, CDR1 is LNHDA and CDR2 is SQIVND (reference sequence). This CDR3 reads CASSIGGLGNQPQHF. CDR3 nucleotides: TGTGCCAGTAGTATAGGAGGCTTAGGTAATCAGCCCCAGCATTTT.

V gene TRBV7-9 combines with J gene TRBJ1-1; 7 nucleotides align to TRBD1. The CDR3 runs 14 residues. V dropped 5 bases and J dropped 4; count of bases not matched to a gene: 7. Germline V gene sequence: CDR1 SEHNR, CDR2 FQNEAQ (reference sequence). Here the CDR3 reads CASSGQAEPTEAFF. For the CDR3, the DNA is TGTGCCAGCAGCGGACAGGCCGAGCCCACTGAAGCTTTCTTT.

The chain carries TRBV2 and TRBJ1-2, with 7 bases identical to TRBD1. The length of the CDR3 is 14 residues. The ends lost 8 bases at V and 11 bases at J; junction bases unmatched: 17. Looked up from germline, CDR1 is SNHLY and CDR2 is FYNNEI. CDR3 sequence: CASALLQGPGGYTF. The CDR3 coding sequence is TGTGCCAGCGCTCTCCTTCAAGGGCCAGGGGGGTACACCTTC.

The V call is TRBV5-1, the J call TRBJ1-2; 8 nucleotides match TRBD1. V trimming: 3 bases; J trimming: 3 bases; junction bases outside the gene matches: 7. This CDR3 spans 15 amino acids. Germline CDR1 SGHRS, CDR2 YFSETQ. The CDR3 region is CASSSDGTGHYGYTF. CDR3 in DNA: TGCGCCAGCAGCTCGGACGGGACAGGCCACTATGGCTACACCTTC.

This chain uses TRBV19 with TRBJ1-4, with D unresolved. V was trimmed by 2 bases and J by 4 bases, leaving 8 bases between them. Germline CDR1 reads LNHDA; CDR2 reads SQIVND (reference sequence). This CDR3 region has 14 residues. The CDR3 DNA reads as TGTGCCAGTAGTATAACGGGAGATAATGAAAAACTGTTTTTT. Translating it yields CASSITGDNEKLFF.

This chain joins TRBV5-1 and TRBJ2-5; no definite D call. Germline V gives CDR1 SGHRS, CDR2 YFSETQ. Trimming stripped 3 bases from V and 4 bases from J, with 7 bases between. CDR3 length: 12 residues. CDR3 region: CASSYNGETQYF. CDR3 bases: TGCGCCAGCAGCTATAACGGAGAGACCCAGTACTTC.